Following are 26 T cell receptor beta chains from one sample sequenced in a study of Graves' ophthalmopathy and Graves' hyperthyroidism. RNA transcripts yielded amplified TCR beta CDR3 regions. First-round RT-PCR employed HTBI primers, with a second-round multiplex PCR after it. TCRdb processed the multiplex PCR reads anew with MiXCR; each CDR3 protein has one entry. The sample lists 660,000 or so distinct CDR3 sequences, about 40% occurring once. What was sequenced was peripheral blood. Receptor source: an adult man with Graves' ophthalmopathy.

J is TRBJ2-5 and V is TRBV4-2; weak D call: TRBD1 (6 bases). Germline V CDR1 and CDR2: LGHNA, YNFKEQ. The V end lost 0 bases, the J end lost 1 base, and 12 bases lay between the germline ends. This CDR3 region has 16 residues. As DNA, the CDR3 is TGTGCCAGCAGCCAAGAAGCAGGGGCGGGCCAAGAGACCCAGTACTTC. Amino acids: CASSQEAGAGQETQYF.

This clonotype has a count of ten or more. The chain links TRBV7-9 to TRBJ1-1, with D unclear. The V and J ends lost 2 bases and 1 base respectively, with 5 bases between them. Germline V CDR1 and CDR2: SEHNR, FQNEAQ (reference sequence). This CDR3 has 13 amino acids. CDR3 nucleotides: TGTGCCAGCAGCTTATTGGAGAACACTGAAGCTTTCTTT. Amino acid sequence: CASSLLENTEAFF.

This clonotype was recorded many times. CDR3 loop: CASSLVGGVEKLFF. DNA for the CDR3: TGTGCCAGCAGTTTAGTGGGCGGTGTTGAAAAACTGTTTTTT. This chain connects TRBV12-3 or TRBV12-4 to TRBJ1-4; D gene ambiguous. Trimming took off 1 base at V and 7 bases at J, with 10 bases between the two ends. The CDR3 consists of 14 residues.

In its sample, this clonotype was seen a few times. The CDR3 coding sequence is TGCAGTGCTAGTCCGGGTCCGGGCACCGGGGAGCTGTTTTTT. Translated: CSASPGPGTGELFF. This chain uses TRBV20-1 with TRBJ2-2; no clear D. CDR1 is DFQATT, CDR2 SNEGSKA, per germline (reference sequence). V was pared by 3 bases and J by 4 bases, with 12 bases between. CDR3 length: 14 amino acids.

Only a few counts were recorded for this clonotype. The chain joins TRBV7-2 to TRBJ1-6; 7 nucleotides line up with TRBD1. The CDR3 contains 13 residues. The germline V gene encodes CDR1 SGHTA and CDR2 FQGNSA. Trimming cost V 6 bases and J 10 bases; bases outside gene matches: 6. The CDR3 protein is CASRYTGVSPLHF. CDR3 coding DNA: TGTGCCAGCAGGTACACAGGGGTCTCACCCCTCCACTTT. Complete variable domain (other parts from reference TRBV7-2 and TRBJ1-6): GAGVSQSPSNKVTEKGKDVELRCDPISGHTALYWYRQSLGQGLEFLIYFQGNSAPDKSGLPSDRFSAERTGGSVSTLTIQRTQQEDSAVYLCASRYTGVSPLHFGNGTRLTVT.

The chain carries TRBV5-1 and TRBJ2-7; 8 nucleotides align to TRBD1. With 2 bases clipped from V and 4 bases from J, the junction kept 8 bases outside the gene matches. The germline V gene encodes CDR1 SGHRS and CDR2 YFSETQ. This CDR3 is 15 amino acids long. The CDR3 DNA is TGCGCCAGCAGCTTCCAACAGGGGGTCGGGTACGAGCAGTACTTC. This encodes CASSFQQGVGYEQYF. Combining the CDR3 with reference TRBV5-1 and TRBJ2-7 gives the whole variable domain KAGVTQTPRYLIKTRGQQVTLSCSPISGHRSVSWYQQTPGQGLQFLFEYFSETQRNKGNFPGRFSGRQFSNSRSEMNVSTLELGDSALYLCASSFQQGVGYEQYFGPGTRLTVT.

In this sample, this clonotype turned up many times. The V and J genes are TRBV4-1 and TRBJ2-5, with 8 bases aligning to TRBD2. Germline V CDR1 and CDR2: MGHRA, YSYEKL. V lost 2 bases to trimming and J lost 4 bases; unmatched junction nucleotides: 6. This CDR3 comprises 15 residues. The CDR3 DNA follows: TGCGCCAGCAGCCAAATCGGACTAGCTCCAGAGACCCAGTACTTC. This translates into CASSQIGLAPETQYF.

This clonotype came up a few times. The chain carries TRBV5-1 and TRBJ1-1; the match to TRBD1 covers 9 bases. CDR1 is SGHRS and CDR2 is YFSETQ in the germline V gene. The CDR3 has 17 amino acids. V lost 4 bases to trimming and J lost 7 bases; unmatched junction nucleotides: 17. This chain's CDR3 is CASSPHGTGRGDYEAFF. In nucleotides, the CDR3 is TGCGCCAGCAGCCCCCACGGGACAGGGAGGGGGGATTATGAAGCTTTCTTT.

In regard to this clonotype: Compared with germline, one end of the junction differs, possibly owing to a read error. This rearrangement joins TRBV10-3 to TRBJ1-1; D remains unclear. Germline-derived CDR1 and CDR2 are ENHRY and SYGVKD. CDR3 length equals 15 residues. The CDR3 region is CASSYLTSLNTEAFF. CDR3 DNA: TGTGCCAGCAGTTACCTGACATCCTTGAACACTGAGGCTTTCTTT.

The chain links TRBV7-3 to TRBJ1-4; D unresolved. V lost 2 bases to trimming and J lost 4 bases, with 8 bases between them. This CDR3 has 14 residues. The germline V gene has CDR1 SGHTA and CDR2 FQGTGA. The CDR3: CASSLAGSNEKLFF. The CDR3 DNA follows: TGTGCCAGCAGCTTAGCTGGCAGTAATGAAAAACTGTTTTTT.

V is TRBV20-1 and J is TRBJ2-7; 7 nucleotides agree with TRBD1. The V and J ends lost 5 bases and 6 bases, in that order; junction bases with no gene match: 4. Germline V gene sequence: CDR1 DFQATT, CDR2 SNEGSKA (reference sequence). The CDR3 loop spans 11 amino acids. CDR3 bases: TGCAGTGCTTCAACAGGGGTCGAGCAGTACTTC. Its translation is CSASTGVEQYF.

Details on this clonotype: The junction and the germline gene differ at one end; a read error may be behind it. The rearrangement joins TRBV5-1 to TRBJ2-2; perhaps TRBD1 as D (5 bases). The germline V gene encodes CDR1 SGHRS and CDR2 YFSETQ. The CDR3 runs to 16 residues. The CDR3 loop is CASSLGVAHVAGELFF. In DNA, the CDR3 is TGTGCCAGCAGCTTAGGGGTTGCGCACGTGGCCGGGGAGCTGTTTTTT.

This rearrangement joins TRBV2 to TRBJ1-4, with D possibly matching TRBD1 (5 bases). Between the trimmed V and J ends, which lost 7 bases and 0 bases, there was a span of 18 bases. Germline V gene lookup returns CDR1 SNHLY and CDR2 FYNNEI. This CDR3 comprises 17 residues. The CDR3 protein is CASNPPGGDATNEKLFF. CDR3 bases: TGTGCCAGCAATCCTCCCGGGGGAGATGCAACTAATGAAAAACTGTTTTTT.

There are a few counts of this clonotype. The chain uses TRBV27 and TRBJ1-6, with a possible D match to TRBD1 (5 bases). From germline, CDR1 is MNHEY and CDR2 SMNVEV (reference sequence). Deletions cut 2 bases from V and 9 bases from J, with 11 bases between. The length of the CDR3 is 14 residues. CDR3 in DNA: TGTGCCAGCAGTTTACAGGGACGAACTTCACCCCTCCACTTT. Protein product: CASSLQGRTSPLHF.

The J gene is TRBJ2-5, the V gene TRBV29-1; 9 nucleotides align to TRBD2. V lost 5 bases, J lost 5 bases, and 6 bases stayed unmatched. The CDR3 runs to 13 residues. Germline V gene sequence: CDR1 SQVTM, CDR2 ANQGSEA. CDR3 residues: CSVRASGVETQYF. In DNA form, the CDR3 reads TGCAGCGTTCGTGCTAGCGGGGTGGAGACCCAGTACTTC.

The chain joins TRBV12-3 or TRBV12-4 to TRBJ2-5; D is possibly TRBD1 or TRBD2 (5 bases each). The length of the CDR3 is 15 residues. Trimming stripped 5 bases from V and 4 bases from J, with 17 bases between. The CDR3 sequence: CASSPTTGTTETQYF. The CDR3 DNA is TGTGCCAGCAGTCCCACCACCGGGACGACAGAGACCCAGTACTTC.

The table lists this clonotype with many counts. The CDR3 sequence is CASSARTVYGYTF. Written as DNA, the CDR3 is TGTGCCAGCAGTGCCAGGACAGTCTATGGCTACACCTTC. V gene TRBV2 combines with J gene TRBJ1-2, with D possibly matching TRBD1 (6 bases). Germline CDR1 is SNHLY and CDR2 is FYNNEI. The V and J ends lost 4 bases and 4 bases respectively, with 10 bases between them. The CDR3 runs to 13 residues.

As for this clonotype: This may arise from a read error, as a much more abundant clone is one base away. V is TRBV6-5 and J is TRBJ2-5, with D hard to call. Trimming cost V 4 bases and J 4 bases, with 13 bases left between them. The germline V gene has CDR1 MNHEY and CDR2 SVGAGI. CDR3 length: 14 amino acids. Here the CDR3 reads CASSSSGWSETQYF. The DNA for the CDR3 is TGTGCCAGCAGTTCATCCGGGTGGTCAGAGACCCAGTACTTC.

This clonotype was counted only a few times. V is TRBV13 and J is TRBJ2-2; TRBD2 agrees at 10 bases. From germline, CDR1 is PRHDT and CDR2 FYEKMQ (reference sequence). V dropped 0 bases and J dropped 6; count of bases not matched to a gene: 4. The CDR3 runs to 16 residues. The CDR3 reads CASSLGAGGPSGELFF. CDR3 coding DNA: TGTGCCAGCAGCTTAGGAGCGGGAGGGCCCTCCGGGGAGCTGTTTTTT.

This chain joins TRBV25-1 and TRBJ1-2, with D possibly TRBD1 on 5 matching bases. V lost 5 bases and J lost 12, with 16 bases in between. The CDR3 has 12 residues. Germline lookup yields CDR1 MGHDK and CDR2 SYGVNS. CDR3 in DNA: TGTGCCAGCAGTTGGGACCGGTTTCGCCACACCTTC. Translated, it gives CASSWDRFRHTF.

This clonotype came up many times. The J gene is TRBJ1-2, the V gene TRBV15; D uncertain. Germline V lookup: CDR1 LNHNV, CDR2 YYDKDF (reference sequence). This CDR3 contains 16 residues. Deletions cut 0 bases from V and 4 bases from J, with 15 bases between. As DNA, the CDR3 is TGTGCCACCAGCAGAGATAGGACTTCGGCGGGCTATGGCTACACCTTC. Protein sequence: CATSRDRTSAGYGYTF.

This sequence joins TRBV4-2 and TRBJ2-5; weak D call: TRBD1 (6 bases). With 4 bases removed from V and 5 bases from J, the gap between germline ends came to 20 bases. Germline values: CDR1 LGHNA, CDR2 YNFKEQ. CDR3 size: 16 residues. CDR3 region: CASSPRDTYTGETQYF. For the CDR3, the DNA is TGTGCCAGCAGCCCCCGGGACACCTACACCGGGGAGACCCAGTACTTC.

The chain is built from TRBV25-1 and TRBJ1-4; D not resolved. The germline V and J ends were trimmed by 4 bases and 7 bases, with 13 bases remaining between them. The germline V gene has CDR1 MGHDK and CDR2 SYGVNS. This CDR3 region has 14 residues. Written as DNA, the CDR3 is TGTGCCAGCAGTGCGGGGAGGAGGACTGAAAAACTGTTTTTT. The encoded protein is CASSAGRRTEKLFF.

This clonotype has more than one count but fewer than ten. The chain has TRBV24-1 and TRBJ2-7; the D is unclear. The CDR3 covers 14 residues. CDR1 and CDR2 from the germline V gene are KGHDR and SFDVKD. Trimming left V 4 bases short and J 0 bases short, with 9 bases between. The CDR3 is CATSEGRSSYEQYF. CDR3 coding DNA: TGTGCCACCAGTGAAGGACGGAGCTCCTACGAGCAGTACTTC.

This clonotype was counted a single time. The genes are TRBV30 and TRBJ2-7, with D hard to call. The CDR3 sequence is 15 residues long. Per germline, CDR1 GTSNPN and CDR2 SVGIG (reference sequence). Trimming took off 3 bases at V and 5 bases at J, with 20 bases between the two ends. CDR3 sequence reads: CAWSLEIGSIDEQYF. CDR3 DNA sequence: TGTGCCTGGAGCCTCGAAATCGGGTCCATTGACGAGCAGTACTTC.

The chain links TRBV11-2 to TRBJ2-5; TRBD2 agrees at 15 bases. Germline V CDR1 and CDR2: SGHAT, FQNNGV. V lost 5 bases and J lost 5; bases outside the gene matches: 9. CDR3 length: 17 residues. The CDR3 loop reads CASSVGTSGGYVETQYF. CDR3 in DNA: TGTGCCAGCAGCGTCGGGACTAGCGGGGGGTATGTGGAGACCCAGTACTTC.